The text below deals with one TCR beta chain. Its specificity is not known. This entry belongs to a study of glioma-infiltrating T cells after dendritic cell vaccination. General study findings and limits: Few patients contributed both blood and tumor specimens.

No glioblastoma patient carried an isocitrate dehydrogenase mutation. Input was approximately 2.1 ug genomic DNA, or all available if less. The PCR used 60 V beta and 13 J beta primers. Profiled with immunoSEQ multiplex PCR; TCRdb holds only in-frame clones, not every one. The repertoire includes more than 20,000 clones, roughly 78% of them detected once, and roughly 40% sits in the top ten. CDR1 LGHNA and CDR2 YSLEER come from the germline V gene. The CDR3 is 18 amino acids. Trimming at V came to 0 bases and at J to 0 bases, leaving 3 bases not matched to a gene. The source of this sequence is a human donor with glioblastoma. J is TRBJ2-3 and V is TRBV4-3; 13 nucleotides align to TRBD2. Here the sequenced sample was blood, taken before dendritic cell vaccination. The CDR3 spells CASSQDRTSGSSTDTQYF. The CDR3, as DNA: TGCGCCAGCAGCCAAGATCGGACTAGCGGGAGTAGCACAGATACGCAGTATTTT.